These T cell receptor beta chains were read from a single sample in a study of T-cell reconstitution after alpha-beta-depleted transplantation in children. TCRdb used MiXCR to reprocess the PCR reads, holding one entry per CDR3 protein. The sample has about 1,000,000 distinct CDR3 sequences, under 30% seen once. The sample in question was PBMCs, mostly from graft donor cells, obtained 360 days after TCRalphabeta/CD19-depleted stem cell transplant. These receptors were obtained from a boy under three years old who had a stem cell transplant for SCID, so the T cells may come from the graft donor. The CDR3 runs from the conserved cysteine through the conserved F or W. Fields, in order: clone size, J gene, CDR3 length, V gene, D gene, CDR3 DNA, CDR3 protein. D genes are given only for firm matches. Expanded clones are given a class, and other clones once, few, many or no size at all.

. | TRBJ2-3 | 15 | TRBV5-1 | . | TGCGCCAGCAGCTTTGGGCAGGGGATGAGGTATACGCAGTATTTT | CASSFGQGMRYTQYF
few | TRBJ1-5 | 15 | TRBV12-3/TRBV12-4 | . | TGTGCCAGCAGTCCCGAGGGGGGCGTCAATCAGCCCCAGCATTTT | CASSPEGGVNQPQHF
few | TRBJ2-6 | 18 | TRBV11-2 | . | TGTGCCAGCAGCTTACACCAACTAGCCCCCTCTGGGGCCAACGTCCTGACTTTC | CASSLHQLAPSGANVLTF
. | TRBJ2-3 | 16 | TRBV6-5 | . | TGTGCCAGCAGTTACGTCGGCCCTTCTAGCACAGATACGCAGTATTTT | CASSYVGPSSTDTQYF
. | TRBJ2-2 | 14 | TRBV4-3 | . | TGCGCCAGCAGCCAAGGGGTTTGGGCCGGGGAGCTGTTTTTT | CASSQGVWAGELFF
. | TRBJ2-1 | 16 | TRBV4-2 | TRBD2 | TGTGCCAGCAGCCAAGTTGAGGCGGGGGGGCTTTTCGAGCAGTTCTTC | CASSQVEAGGLFEQFF
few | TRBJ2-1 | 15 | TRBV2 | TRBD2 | TGTGCCAGCAGAGTGACTAGCGGTCGATACAATGAGCAGTTCTTC | CASRVTSGRYNEQFF
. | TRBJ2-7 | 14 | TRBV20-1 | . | TGCAGTGCTAGAGATGATGACGTCCTCTACGAGCAGTACTTC | CSARDDDVLYEQYF
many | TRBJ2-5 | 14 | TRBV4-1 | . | TGCGCCAGCAGCCAAGATCTCGCGAGAGAGACCCAGTACTTC | CASSQDLARETQYF
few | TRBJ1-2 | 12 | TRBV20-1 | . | TGCAGTGCTAGGGGACCTAACTATGGCTACACCTTC | CSARGPNYGYTF
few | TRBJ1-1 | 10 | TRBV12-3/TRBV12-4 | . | TGTGCCAGCAGCCCGGGATGGCCCCTCTTT | CASSPGWPLF
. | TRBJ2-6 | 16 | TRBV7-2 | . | TGTGCCAGCAGTCGGGGACGGATTTCTGGGGCCAACGTCCTGACTTTC | CASSRGRISGANVLTF
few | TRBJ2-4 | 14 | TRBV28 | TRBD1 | TGTGCCAGCAGTCCGGGTAGACAGGGAAACATTCAGTACTTC | CASSPGRQGNIQYF
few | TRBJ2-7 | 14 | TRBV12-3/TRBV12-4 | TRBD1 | TGTGCCAGCTGCATCGGGACAGTACCCTACGAGCAGTACTTC | CASCIGTVPYEQYF